The 15 T cell receptor beta chains listed next were all sequenced from one sample in a study of CD8 T cells in Susac syndrome. cDNA came from 0.5 to 1 ug RNA primed by random hexamers. Each CDR3 protein is one row after TCRdb ran MiXCR on the immunoSEQ multiplex PCR reads. Here the sample spans some 170,000 distinct CDR3 sequences, approximately 94% being singletons. The specimen was CD4+ T cells from PBMCs. These receptors were obtained from a human donor with multiple sclerosis.

This chain joins TRBV28 and TRBJ1-1, with 9 bases identical to TRBD1. CDR1 is MDHEN, CDR2 SYDVKM, per germline. This CDR3 contains 12 residues. The trim removed 8 bases at V and 4 bases at J, leaving 2 bases unmatched. The CDR3 DNA sequence: TGTGCCAGCGGGACAGGGTCCACTGAAGCTTTCTTT. It translates to CASGTGSTEAFF. Filled out from reference TRBV28 and TRBJ1-1, the complete variable domain reads DVKVTQSSRYLVKRTGEKVFLECVQDMDHENMFWYRQDPGLGLRLIYFSYDVKMKEKGDIPEGYSVSREKKERFSLILESASTNQTSMYLCASGTGSTEAFFGQGTRLTVV.

This chain uses TRBV27 with TRBJ2-7; D is uncertain. CDR1 is MNHEY and CDR2 is SMNVEV in the germline V gene (reference sequence). Trimming left V 3 bases short and J 3 bases short, with 9 bases between. CDR3 length: 13 residues. Here the CDR3 DNA reads TGTGCCAGCAGTTTCGGTCCCAACTACGAGCAGTACTTC. Protein sequence: CASSFGPNYEQYF.

CDR3 amino acids: CASSPRITQYF. CDR3 bases: TGTGCCAGCAGCCCCCGAATTACGCAGTATTTT. The rearrangement joins TRBV11-2 to TRBJ2-3; D is unclear. The V gene's germline CDR1 is SGHAT and CDR2 FQNNGV. This CDR3 contains 11 residues. The V end lost 5 bases, the J end lost 8 bases, and 8 bases lay between the germline ends.

This rearrangement joins TRBV20-1 to TRBJ2-3, with D hard to call. Germline CDR1 and CDR2: DFQATT and SNEGSKA (reference sequence). V gave up 3 bases and J gave up 2 bases, with 9 bases separating them. The CDR3 extends over 13 amino acids. The CDR3 spells CSASEGTTDTQYF. Here the CDR3 DNA reads TGCAGTGCTAGTGAAGGTACCACAGATACGCAGTATTTT.

The gene calls are TRBV7-9 and TRBJ2-1; 8 nucleotides match TRBD2. There are 13 residues in the CDR3. J gave up 4 bases and V 6 bases, and 2 bases lay outside the gene matches. Germline CDR1 and CDR2: SEHNR and FQNEAQ (reference sequence). The CDR3 spells CASRLAEYNEQFF. The CDR3 region has the DNA TGTGCCAGCAGACTAGCGGAGTACAATGAGCAGTTCTTC.

The chain has TRBV29-1 and TRBJ2-2; 7 nucleotides match TRBD1. Germline CDR1 and CDR2: SQVTM and ANQGSEA. Losses at the gene ends were 4 bases for V and 6 bases for J; bases not matched to a gene: 5. There are 13 residues in the CDR3. CDR3 amino acids: CSVGLQGAGELFF. The CDR3 DNA sequence: TGCAGCGTTGGACTCCAGGGGGCCGGGGAGCTGTTTTTT.

This clonotype came up once. The rearrangement uses TRBV2 and TRBJ2-7; D may be TRBD2 (5 bases). V was shortened by 3 bases and J by 0 bases, with 12 bases between the two germline ends. The CDR3 is 15 residues long. CDR1 is SNHLY and CDR2 is FYNNEI in the germline V gene. The CDR3 DNA is TGTGCCAGCAGTGAGGAGGCGGGCAGCTCCTACGAGCAGTACTTC. It translates to CASSEEAGSSYEQYF.

The rearrangement links TRBV20-1 to TRBJ1-5; no firm D call. The CDR3 totals 13 residues. V dropped 1 base and J dropped 4 bases, with 8 bases sitting between them. Germline CDR1 DFQATT, CDR2 SNEGSKA (reference sequence). In DNA form, the CDR3 reads TGCAGTGCTAGAGTACAGTTAAATCAGCCCCAGCATTTT. Residues: CSARVQLNQPQHF.

The V and J genes are TRBV13 and TRBJ2-5; D is uncertain. This CDR3 is built from 13 residues. Trimming pared 3 bases from V and 1 base from J, leaving 6 bases between. CDR1 and CDR2 (germline): PRHDT, FYEKMQ (reference sequence). CDR3 in amino acids: CASSFATQETQYF. In DNA, the CDR3 is TGTGCCAGCAGCTTTGCCACCCAAGAGACCCAGTACTTC.

The chain carries TRBV29-1 and TRBJ2-5, with D maybe TRBD2 (5 bases). Germline V gene lookup returns CDR1 SQVTM and CDR2 ANQGSEA. The CDR3 is 12 residues long. Trimming cost V 7 bases and J 2 bases, with 11 bases left between them. The CDR3 DNA sequence: TGCAGCGCAGAGGGAATACAAGAGACCCAGTACTTC. Translating gives CSAEGIQETQYF.

The chain has TRBV20-1 and TRBJ2-3, with 12 bases aligning to TRBD2. Looked up from germline, CDR1 is DFQATT and CDR2 is SNEGSKA (reference sequence). Unmatched junction bases numbered 2, after V lost 3 bases and J lost 1 base. The CDR3 spans 15 residues. CDR3 residues: CSARTSGSGTDTQYF. For the CDR3, the DNA is TGCAGTGCTAGGACTAGCGGGAGTGGCACAGATACGCAGTATTTT.

The genes are TRBV5-5 and TRBJ2-7, with 9 bases fitting TRBD1. This CDR3 has 16 amino acids. Germline V lookup: CDR1 SGHKS, CDR2 YYEKEE (reference sequence). V was clipped by 5 bases and J by 6 bases; unmatched bases: 15. The DNA for the CDR3 is TGTGCCAGCAGACCCTTACCGGGACAGGGACTACGCGAGCAGTACTTC. Translating it yields CASRPLPGQGLREQYF.

V and J are TRBV5-1 and TRBJ2-1; D might be TRBD1 or TRBD2, each matching 5 bases. The germline CDR1 and CDR2 sequences are SGHRS and YFSETQ. This CDR3 contains 16 residues. The germline V and J ends were trimmed by 4 bases and 7 bases, with 21 bases remaining between them. The CDR3 loop is CASSRDPGPEGNEQFF. Written as DNA, the CDR3 is TGCGCCAGCAGCCGAGACCCGGGACCTGAGGGGAATGAGCAGTTCTTC. Together with reference TRBV5-1 and TRBJ2-1, the CDR3 gives the full variable domain: KAGVTQTPRYLIKTRGQQVTLSCSPISGHRSVSWYQQTPGQGLQFLFEYFSETQRNKGNFPGRFSGRQFSNSRSEMNVSTLELGDSALYLCASSRDPGPEGNEQFFGPGTRLTVL.

This chain uses TRBV30 with TRBJ1-3; no clear D. The germline V gene encodes CDR1 GTSNPN and CDR2 SVGIG (reference sequence). V lost 4 bases and J 7 bases, leaving 14 bases between the germline ends. This CDR3 spans 13 amino acids. The CDR3 nucleotides are TGTGCCTGGATGCAAGTTTCTAGGAACACCATATATTTT. Residues: CAWMQVSRNTIYF. The full variable domain, rest sourced from reference TRBV30 and TRBJ1-3, is SQTIHQWPATLVQPVGSPLSLECTVEGTSNPNLYWYRQAAGRGLQLLFYSVGIGQISSEVPQNLSASRPQDRQFILSSKKLLLSDSGFYLCAWMQVSRNTIYFGEGSWLTVV.

The chain employs TRBV7-9 and TRBJ2-7; D possibly corresponds to TRBD1 (6 bases). V was cut by 0 bases and J by 6 bases, with 15 bases left in between. The CDR3 sequence is 15 residues long. CDR1 is SEHNR and CDR2 is FQNEAQ in the germline V gene (reference sequence). The CDR3 DNA is TGTGCCAGCAGCTTAGCAGCTAGCAGGGGCGGCGAGCAGTACTTC. It yields the protein CASSLAASRGGEQYF.